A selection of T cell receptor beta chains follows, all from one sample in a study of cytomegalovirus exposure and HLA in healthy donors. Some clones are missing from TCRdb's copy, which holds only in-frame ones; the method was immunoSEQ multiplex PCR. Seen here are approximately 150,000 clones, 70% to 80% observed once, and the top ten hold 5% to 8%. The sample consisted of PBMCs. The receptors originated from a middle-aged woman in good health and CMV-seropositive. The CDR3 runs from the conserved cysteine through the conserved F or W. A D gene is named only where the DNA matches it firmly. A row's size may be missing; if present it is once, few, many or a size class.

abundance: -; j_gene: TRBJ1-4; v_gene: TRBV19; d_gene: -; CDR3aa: CASSAGYGTNEKLFF; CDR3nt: TGTGCCAGTAGTGCGGGGTACGGGACTAATGAAAAACTGTTTTTT
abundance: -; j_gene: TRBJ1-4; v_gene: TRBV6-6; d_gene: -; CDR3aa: CASSYSGLTNEKLFF; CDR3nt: TGTGCCAGCAGTTACTCGGGGCTCACTAATGAAAAACTGTTTTTT
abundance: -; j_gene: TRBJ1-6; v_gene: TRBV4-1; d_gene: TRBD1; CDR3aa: CASSQEVGTANSPLHF; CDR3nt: TGCGCCAGCAGCCAAGAGGTGGGGACAGCTAATTCACCCCTCCACTTT
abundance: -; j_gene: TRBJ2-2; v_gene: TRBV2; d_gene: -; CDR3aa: CASSEGRDTGELFF; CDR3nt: TGTGCCAGCAGTGAAGGGAGGGACACCGGGGAGCTGTTTTTT
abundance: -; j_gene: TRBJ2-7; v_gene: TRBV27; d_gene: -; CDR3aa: CASSLSNGAYEQYF; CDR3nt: TGTGCCAGCAGTTTATCAAACGGAGCCTACGAGCAGTACTTC
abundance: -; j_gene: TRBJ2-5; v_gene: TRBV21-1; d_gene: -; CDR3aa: CASSSRPRGGGETQYF; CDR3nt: TGTGCCAGCAGCTCCAGGCCCCGGGGCGGGGGGGAGACCCAGTACTTC
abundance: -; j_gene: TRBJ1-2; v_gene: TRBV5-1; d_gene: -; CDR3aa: CASSLVSPSYGYTF; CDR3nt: TGCGCCAGCAGCTTGGTCAGTCCTTCCTATGGCTACACCTTC
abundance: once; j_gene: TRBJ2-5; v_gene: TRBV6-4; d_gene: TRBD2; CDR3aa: CASSPTPGGGRRTQYF; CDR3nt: TGTGCCAGCAGCCCAACTCCCGGGGGGGGACGACGGACCCAGTACTTC
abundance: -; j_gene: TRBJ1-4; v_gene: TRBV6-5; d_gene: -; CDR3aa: CASSWLRAQNEKLFF; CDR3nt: TGTGCCAGCAGTTGGTTGCGGGCCCAGAATGAAAAACTGTTTTTT
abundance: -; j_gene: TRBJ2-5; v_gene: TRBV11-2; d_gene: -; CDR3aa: CASSFLGTSQETQYF; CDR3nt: TGTGCCAGCAGCTTCCTCGGGACTTCACAAGAGACCCAGTACTTC
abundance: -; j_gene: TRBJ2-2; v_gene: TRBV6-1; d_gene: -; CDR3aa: CAQRVEHNTGELFF; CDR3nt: TGTGCCCAACGGGTCGAACATAACACCGGGGAGCTGTTTTTT
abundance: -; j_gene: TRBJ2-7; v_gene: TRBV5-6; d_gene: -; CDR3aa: CASSLGASRHEQYF; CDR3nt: TGTGCCAGCAGCTTGGGGGCCAGCCGCCACGAGCAGTACTTC
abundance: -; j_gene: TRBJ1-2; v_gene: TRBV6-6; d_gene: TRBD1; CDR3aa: CASSYSEGGVYGYTF; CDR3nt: TGTGCCAGCAGTTACTCGGAAGGGGGCGTCTATGGCTACACCTTC
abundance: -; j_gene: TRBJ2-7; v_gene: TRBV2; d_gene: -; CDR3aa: CASNGPVGMEQYF; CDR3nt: TGTGCCAGCAATGGCCCAGTGGGCATGGAGCAGTACTTC